One T cell receptor beta chain is described in this entry. This sample is part of a study of control samples from healthy donors and cancer patients. This CDR3 region has 16 residues. Between the trimmed V and J ends, which lost 3 bases and 3 bases, there was a span of 15 bases. The method was immunoSEQ multiplex PCR; TCRdb's version includes in-frame clones alone and lacks a portion of them. The sample comprises roughly 170,000 clones, more than 85% of which are singletons, and around 2% rests with the top ten. The chain links TRBV6-7 to TRBJ1-5, with D unresolved. TRBV6-7 is designated an ORF whose function remains uncertain. The sequence was collected from a woman aged 40 to 50 in good health. Specimen: blood. The CDR3 sequence: CASSYVVRGFNQPQHF. CDR3 nucleotides: TGTGCCAGCAGTTATGTCGTTCGGGGTTTCAATCAGCCCCAGCATTTT.